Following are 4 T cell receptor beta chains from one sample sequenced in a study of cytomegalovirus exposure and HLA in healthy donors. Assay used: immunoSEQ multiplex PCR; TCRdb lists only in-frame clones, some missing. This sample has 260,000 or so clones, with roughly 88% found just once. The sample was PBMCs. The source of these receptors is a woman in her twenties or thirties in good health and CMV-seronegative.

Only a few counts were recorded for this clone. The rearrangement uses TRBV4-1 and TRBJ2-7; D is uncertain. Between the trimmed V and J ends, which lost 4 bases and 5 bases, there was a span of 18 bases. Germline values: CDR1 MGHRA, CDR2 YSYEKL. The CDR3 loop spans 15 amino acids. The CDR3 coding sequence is TGCGCCAGCAGCCCACGTGAACAGTTACCCAACGAGCAGTACTTC. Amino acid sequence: CASSPREQLPNEQYF.

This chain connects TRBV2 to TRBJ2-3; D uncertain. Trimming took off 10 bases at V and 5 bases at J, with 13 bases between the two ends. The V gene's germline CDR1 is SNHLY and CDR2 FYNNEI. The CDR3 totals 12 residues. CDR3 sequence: CATLKEGDTQYF. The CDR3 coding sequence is TGTGCCACTCTAAAAGAAGGAGATACGCAGTATTTT. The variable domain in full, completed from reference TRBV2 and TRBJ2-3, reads EPEVTQTPSHQVTQMGQEVILRCVPISNHLYFYWYRQILGQKVEFLVSFYNNEISEKSEIFDDQFSVERPDGSNFTLKIRSTKLEDSAMYFCATLKEGDTQYFGPGTRLTVL.

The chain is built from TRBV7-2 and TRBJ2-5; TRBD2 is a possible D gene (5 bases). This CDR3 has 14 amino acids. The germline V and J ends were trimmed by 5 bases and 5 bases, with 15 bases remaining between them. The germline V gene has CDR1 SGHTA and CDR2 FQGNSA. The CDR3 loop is CASSLARGLETQYF. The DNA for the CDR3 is TGTGCCAGCAGCCTGGCCAGAGGACTTGAGACCCAGTACTTC.

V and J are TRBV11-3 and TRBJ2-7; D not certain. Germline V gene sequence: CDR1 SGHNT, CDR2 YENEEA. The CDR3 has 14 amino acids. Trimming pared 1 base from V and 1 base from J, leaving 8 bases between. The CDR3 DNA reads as TGTGCCAGCAGCTTAGTCGGCCAGTCCTACGAGCAGTACTTC. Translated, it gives CASSLVGQSYEQYF. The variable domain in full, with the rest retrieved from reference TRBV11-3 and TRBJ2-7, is EAGVVQSPRYKIIEKKQPVAFWCNPISGHNTLYWYLQNLGQGPELLIRYENEEAVDDSQLPKDRFSAERLKGVDSTLKIQPAELGDSAVYLCASSLVGQSYEQYFGPGTRLTVT.